The rows below give T cell receptor beta chains drawn from one sample of a study of blood T cell repertoires in COVID-19. The repertoire was sequenced with immunoSEQ multiplex PCR; TCRdb's copy has only in-frame clones and lacks some. The sample shows about 80,000 clones, 90% to 95% of them seen only once. The specimen was peripheral blood. All receptors derive from a woman in her 50s in a cohort sampled during active COVID-19. The CDR3 runs from the conserved cysteine through the conserved F or W. D genes are given only for firm matches. Rows may omit the clone size; those that give it use once, few, many or a size class.

cdr3_aa	cdr3_nt	v_call	clone_size	j_call	d_call
CASSPRDIGTDTQYF	TGTGCCAGCAGCCCCAGGGACATAGGCACAGATACGCAGTATTTT	TRBV3-1/TRBV3-2	once	TRBJ2-3	-
CASTLGGADEKLFF	TGTGCCAGTACCCTGGGGGGGGCTGATGAAAAACTGTTTTTT	TRBV19	once	TRBJ1-4	-
CASSFGTSGGLDTGELFF	TGCGCCAGCAGCTTTGGGACTAGCGGGGGGCTGGACACCGGGGAGCTGTTTTTT	TRBV5-1	-	TRBJ2-2	TRBD2
CASSQDQGNSPLHF	TGTGCCAGCAGCCAAGATCAGGGGAATTCACCCCTCCACTTT	TRBV3-1/TRBV3-2	-	TRBJ1-6	-
CASSLQNYGYTF	TGTGCCAGCAGCCTTCAGAACTATGGCTACACCTTC	TRBV7-2	-	TRBJ1-2	-
CASRSSASSSTDTQYF	TGTGCCAGCAGGAGTAGCGCATCTTCTAGCACAGATACGCAGTATTTT	TRBV5-4	-	TRBJ2-3	-
CASSLGGVDGYTF	TGCGCCAGCAGCTTAGGGGGCGTGGATGGCTACACCTTC	TRBV5-1	-	TRBJ1-2	TRBD1
CASSLEGTGANVLTF	TGTGCCAGCAGCTTAGAGGGCACTGGGGCCAACGTCCTGACTTTC	TRBV11-2	-	TRBJ2-6	-
CASSPFSGNTIYF	TGTGCCAGCAGCCCTTTCTCCGGAAACACCATATATTTT	TRBV9	-	TRBJ1-3	-
CASSQAGTSGYDEQFF	TGTGCCAGCAGCCAAGCCGGGACTAGCGGGTACGATGAGCAGTTCTTC	TRBV4-2	-	TRBJ2-1	TRBD2
CASTHRGLNYGYTF	TGTGCCAGTACCCACAGGGGGCTAAACTATGGCTACACCTTC	TRBV19	-	TRBJ1-2	TRBD1
CASSFSTGGSYGYTF	TGTGCCAGCAGCTTTTCGACAGGGGGCAGCTATGGCTACACCTTC	TRBV11-3	-	TRBJ1-2	TRBD1
CAISEVGDSNYGYTF	TGTGCCATCAGTGAGGTTGGAGATTCTAACTATGGCTACACCTTC	TRBV10-3	-	TRBJ1-2	-
CASSVDLAGGRDTQYF	TGTGCCAGCAGCGTAGATCTAGCGGGAGGGCGAGATACGCAGTATTTT	TRBV9	-	TRBJ2-3	TRBD2
CASSSMGRQSNTEAFF	TGTGCCAGCAGCTCAATGGGCAGGCAATCGAACACTGAAGCTTTCTTT	TRBV13	-	TRBJ1-1	-
CASTYLGTGNEKLFF	TGTGCCAGCACTTATCTCGGGACAGGGAATGAAAAACTGTTTTTT	TRBV2	-	TRBJ1-4	TRBD1
CAREEPVTSGSAFKYQETQYF	TGCGCCAGAGAGGAGCCGGTCACTAGCGGGAGTGCCTTCAAGTACCAAGAGACCCAGTACTTC	TRBV10-1	-	TRBJ2-5	TRBD2
CASSTSRVTGNTIYF	TGTGCCAGTAGTACTAGCCGCGTGACTGGAAACACCATATATTTT	TRBV19	-	TRBJ1-3	-
CASSTTGQETQYF	TGTGCCAGTAGTACGACAGGCCAAGAGACCCAGTACTTC	TRBV19	-	TRBJ2-5	-
CASSTRSSVGELFF	TGTGCCAGCAGCACCAGGTCTAGCGTCGGGGAGCTGTTTTTT	TRBV3-1/TRBV3-2	-	TRBJ2-2	-
CASSPWGRGYGYTF	TGTGCCAGCAGCCCCTGGGGCAGGGGGTATGGCTACACCTTC	TRBV2	few	TRBJ1-2	TRBD1
CASSRFGGATDTQYF	TGTGCCAGCAGTCGCTTTGGGGGCGCCACAGATACGCAGTATTTT	TRBV27	-	TRBJ2-3	-
CASSKGLATFQETQYF	TGTGCCAGTAGTAAAGGACTAGCGACCTTCCAAGAGACCCAGTACTTC	TRBV19	-	TRBJ2-5	TRBD2
CASRKRGGLGTNEKLFF	TGTGCCAGCCGGAAACGGGGGGGGCTGGGGACTAATGAAAAACTGTTTTTT	TRBV21-1	-	TRBJ1-4	-
CASSQMSSREETQYF	TGCGCCAGCAGCCAAATGAGTAGCAGAGAAGAGACCCAGTACTTC	TRBV4-1	-	TRBJ2-5	-
CASSLGQFRQPQHF	TGTGCCAGCAGCTTAGGACAGTTCCGCCAGCCCCAGCATTTT	TRBV3-1/TRBV3-2	-	TRBJ1-5	-
CASSFKVAPEAFF	TGTGCCAGCAGCTTCAAAGTTGCGCCTGAAGCTTTCTTT	TRBV13	-	TRBJ1-1	-
CASSLTGMQETQYF	TGCGCCAGCAGCTTGACAGGGATGCAAGAGACCCAGTACTTC	TRBV5-1	-	TRBJ2-5	-
CATSRGGGSTDTQYF	TGTGCCACCAGCAGAGGGGGGGGTAGCACAGATACGCAGTATTTT	TRBV15	-	TRBJ2-3	TRBD2
CASSNRTSGGELFF	TGTGCCAGCAGTAACAGGACCTCCGGCGGGGAGCTGTTTTTT	TRBV2	once	TRBJ2-2	-
CAGSTGTGSGTQYF	TGTGCCGGCTCCACCGGGACAGGGTCGGGCACGCAGTATTTT	TRBV28	-	TRBJ2-3	TRBD1
CASSASTVETQYF	TGTGCCAGCAGCGCTTCGACAGTGGAGACCCAGTACTTC	TRBV5-5	once	TRBJ2-5	-
CASSLMGQGYNEQFF	TGCGCCAGCAGCTTGATGGGACAGGGCTACAATGAGCAGTTCTTC	TRBV5-1	-	TRBJ2-1	TRBD1
CASSEFRAGGAWDSPLHF	TGTGCCAGCAGTGAATTTAGGGCAGGGGGTGCCTGGGACTCACCCCTCCACTTT	TRBV2	few	TRBJ1-6	TRBD1
CASSSRLLRREAFF	TGTGCCAGCAGTTCAAGGTTATTAAGGCGGGAAGCTTTCTTT	TRBV28	-	TRBJ1-1	-
CASSNRGRLYGYTF	TGTGCCAGCAGCAACAGGGGGCGCTTATATGGCTACACCTTC	TRBV5-4	-	TRBJ1-2	TRBD1
CASSFGGLEPLQYF	TGTGCCAGCAGCTTTGGGGGCCTAGAGCCCCTGCAGTATTTT	TRBV7-9	-	TRBJ2-3	-
CASSAGQKNSPLHF	TGTGCCAGCAGCGCGGGACAGAAGAATTCACCCCTCCACTTT	TRBV5-6	-	TRBJ1-6	TRBD1
CASSSAIGTGYTEAFF	TGTGCCAGCAGTTCCGCAATCGGGACAGGGTACACTGAAGCTTTCTTT	TRBV28	-	TRBJ1-1	TRBD1
CASSQDYGIGELFF	TGCGCCAGCAGCCAAGATTACGGGATCGGGGAGCTGTTTTTT	TRBV4-1	-	TRBJ2-2	-
CASRPPDSSYEQYF	TGCGCCAGCAGACCCCCCGACAGTTCCTACGAGCAGTACTTC	TRBV10-2	-	TRBJ2-7	-
CASMLAGGGDYEQYF	TGTGCCAGTATGCTAGCGGGAGGCGGTGACTACGAGCAGTACTTC	TRBV19	-	TRBJ2-7	TRBD2
CASSLEDQRTEAFF	TGCGCCAGCAGCTTGGAAGACCAGAGGACTGAAGCTTTCTTT	TRBV5-1	-	TRBJ1-1	-
CASSPSVLRPQHF	TGTGCCAGCAGCCCGTCAGTTCTCAGGCCCCAGCATTTT	TRBV7-2	-	TRBJ1-5	-
CASSFEAAWNEQFF	TGTGCCAGCAGCTTCGAGGCAGCCTGGAATGAGCAGTTCTTC	TRBV5-5	-	TRBJ2-1	-
CASSSKGYNEQFF	TGTGCCAGCAGCTCTAAGGGGTACAATGAGCAGTTCTTC	TRBV11-2	-	TRBJ2-1	-
CASSLTGGASNEQFF	TGTGCCAGCAGCCTTACAGGGGGCGCCTCTAATGAGCAGTTCTTC	TRBV7-9	-	TRBJ2-1	TRBD1
CAISGQQNQPQHF	TGTGCCATCAGCGGACAGCAGAATCAGCCCCAGCATTTT	TRBV10-3	few	TRBJ1-5	-
CASSYPSGLSTDTQYF	TGTGCCAGCAGCTACCCTAGCGGGCTCAGCACAGATACGCAGTATTTT	TRBV2	-	TRBJ2-3	TRBD2
CASSQGGQPQHF	TGTGCCAGCAGCCAGGGGGGTCAGCCCCAGCATTTT	TRBV7-2	-	TRBJ1-5	TRBD1
CASSPPSGNSGNTIYF	TGTGCCAGCAGTCCCCCATCAGGGAACTCTGGAAACACCATATATTTT	TRBV28	-	TRBJ1-3	-